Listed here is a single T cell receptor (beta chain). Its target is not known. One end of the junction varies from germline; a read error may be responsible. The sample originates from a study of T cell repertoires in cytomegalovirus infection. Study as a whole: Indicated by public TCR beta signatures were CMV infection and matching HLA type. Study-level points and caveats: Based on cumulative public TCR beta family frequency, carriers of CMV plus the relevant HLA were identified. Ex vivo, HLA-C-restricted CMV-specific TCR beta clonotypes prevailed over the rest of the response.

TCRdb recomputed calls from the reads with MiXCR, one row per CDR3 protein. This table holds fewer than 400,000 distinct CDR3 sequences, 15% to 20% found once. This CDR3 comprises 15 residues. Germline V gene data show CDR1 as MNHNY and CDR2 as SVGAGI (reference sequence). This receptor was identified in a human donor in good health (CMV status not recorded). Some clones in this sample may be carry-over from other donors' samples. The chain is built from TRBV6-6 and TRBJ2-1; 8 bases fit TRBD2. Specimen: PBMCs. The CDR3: CPSSYSRGVYNEQFF. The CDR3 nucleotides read TGTCCCAGCAGTTACTCGCGGGGGGTTTACAATGAGCAGTTCTTC.